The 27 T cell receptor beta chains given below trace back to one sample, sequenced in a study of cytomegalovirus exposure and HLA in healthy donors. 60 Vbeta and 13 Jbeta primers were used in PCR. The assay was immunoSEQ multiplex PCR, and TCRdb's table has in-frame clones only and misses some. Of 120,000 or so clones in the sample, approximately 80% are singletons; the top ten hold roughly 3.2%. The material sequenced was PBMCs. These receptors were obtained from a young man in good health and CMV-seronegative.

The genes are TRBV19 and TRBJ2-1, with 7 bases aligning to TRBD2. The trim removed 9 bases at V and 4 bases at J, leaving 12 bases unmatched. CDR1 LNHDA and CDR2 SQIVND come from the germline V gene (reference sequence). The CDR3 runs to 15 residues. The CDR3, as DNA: TGTGCCAGCTCTTCGGGCGCTAGCGGATACAATGAGCAGTTCTTC. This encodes CASSSGASGYNEQFF.

CDR3 sequence: CASSLGGMATEAFF. CDR3 sequence (DNA): TGTGCCAGCAGCTTGGGAGGGATGGCCACTGAAGCTTTCTTT. The chain employs TRBV7-9 and TRBJ1-1; D is undetermined. The germline V gene encodes CDR1 SEHNR and CDR2 FQNEAQ (reference sequence). Trimming removed 3 bases at V and 4 bases at J, with 12 bases between. This CDR3 is built from 14 residues. Filled out from reference TRBV7-9 and TRBJ1-1, the complete variable domain reads DTGVSQNPRHKITKRGQNVTFRCDPISEHNRLYWYRQTLGQGPEFLTYFQNEAQLEKSRLLSDRFSAERPKGSFSTLEIQRTEQGDSAMYLCASSLGGMATEAFFGQGTRLTVV.

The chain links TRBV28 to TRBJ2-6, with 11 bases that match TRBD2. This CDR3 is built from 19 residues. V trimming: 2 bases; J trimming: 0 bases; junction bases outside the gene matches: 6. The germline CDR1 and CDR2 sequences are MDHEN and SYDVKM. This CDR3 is CASSLPRLAGSSGANVLTF. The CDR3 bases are TGTGCCAGCAGTTTACCCCGACTAGCGGGGAGCTCTGGGGCCAACGTCCTGACTTTC. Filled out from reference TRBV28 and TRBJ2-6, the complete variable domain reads DVKVTQSSRYLVKRTGEKVFLECVQDMDHENMFWYRQDPGLGLRLIYFSYDVKMKEKGDIPEGYSVSREKKERFSLILESASTNQTSMYLCASSLPRLAGSSGANVLTFGAGSRLTVL.

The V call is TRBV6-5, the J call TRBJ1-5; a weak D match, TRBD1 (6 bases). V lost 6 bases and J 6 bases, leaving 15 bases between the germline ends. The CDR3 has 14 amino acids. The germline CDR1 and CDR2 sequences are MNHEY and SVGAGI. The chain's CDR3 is CASRGWGGSQPQHF. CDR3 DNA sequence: TGTGCCAGCAGGGGATGGGGGGGCAGTCAGCCCCAGCATTTT.

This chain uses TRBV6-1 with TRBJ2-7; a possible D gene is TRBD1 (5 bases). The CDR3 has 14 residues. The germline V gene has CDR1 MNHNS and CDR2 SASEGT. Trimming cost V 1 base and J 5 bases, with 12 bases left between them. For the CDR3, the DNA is TGTGCCAGCAGTGAAGTAAGTGGGGCGGACGAGCAGTACTTC. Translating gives CASSEVSGADEQYF.

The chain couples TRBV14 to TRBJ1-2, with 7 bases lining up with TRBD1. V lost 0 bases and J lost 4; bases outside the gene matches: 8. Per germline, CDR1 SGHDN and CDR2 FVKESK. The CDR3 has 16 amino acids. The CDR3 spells CASSQDYGTDAYGYTF. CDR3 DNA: TGTGCCAGCAGCCAAGATTATGGGACAGATGCCTATGGCTACACCTTC.

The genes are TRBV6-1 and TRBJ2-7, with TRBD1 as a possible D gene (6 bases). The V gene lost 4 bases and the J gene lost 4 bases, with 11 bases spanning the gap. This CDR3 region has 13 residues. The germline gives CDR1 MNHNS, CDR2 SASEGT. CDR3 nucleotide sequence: TGTGCCAGCAGTGCCAAGACAGGTTACGAGCAGTACTTC. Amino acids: CASSAKTGYEQYF.

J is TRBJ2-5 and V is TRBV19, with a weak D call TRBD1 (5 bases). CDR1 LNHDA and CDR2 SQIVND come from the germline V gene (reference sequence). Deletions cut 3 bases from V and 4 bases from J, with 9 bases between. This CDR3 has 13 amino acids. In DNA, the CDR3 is TGTGCCAGTAGTATCCCAGGGCTAGAGACCCAGTACTTC. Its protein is CASSIPGLETQYF.

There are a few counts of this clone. The CDR3 loop is CASSESSGGSETGELFF. CDR3 DNA sequence: TGTGCCAGCAGTGAAAGTAGCGGGGGCTCGGAAACCGGGGAGCTGTTTTTT. The chain employs TRBV25-1 and TRBJ2-2, with TRBD2 identical over 9 bases. This CDR3 contains 17 residues. Trimming removed 2 bases from V and 5 bases from J; junction bases left unmatched: 9. Germline values: CDR1 MGHDK, CDR2 SYGVNS.

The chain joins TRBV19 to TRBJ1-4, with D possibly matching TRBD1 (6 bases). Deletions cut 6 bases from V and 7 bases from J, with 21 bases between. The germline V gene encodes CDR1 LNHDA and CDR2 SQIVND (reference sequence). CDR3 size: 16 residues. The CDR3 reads CASRDPTGSYFEKLFF. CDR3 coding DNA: TGTGCCAGTAGGGACCCAACAGGGAGTTACTTTGAAAAACTGTTTTTT.

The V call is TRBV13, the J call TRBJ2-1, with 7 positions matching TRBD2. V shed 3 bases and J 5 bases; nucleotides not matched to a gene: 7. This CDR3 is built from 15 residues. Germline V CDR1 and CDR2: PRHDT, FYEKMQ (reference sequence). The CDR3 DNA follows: TGTGCCAGCAGCTTTTGGCGGGAGTCCAACAATGAGCAGTTCTTC. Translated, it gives CASSFWRESNNEQFF.

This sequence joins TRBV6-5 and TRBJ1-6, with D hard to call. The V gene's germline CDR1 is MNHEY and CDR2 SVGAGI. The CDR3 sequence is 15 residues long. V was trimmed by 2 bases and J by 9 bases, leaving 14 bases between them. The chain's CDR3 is CASSYATYAGSPLHF. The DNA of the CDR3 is TGTGCCAGCAGTTACGCGACCTACGCGGGTTCACCCCTCCACTTT.

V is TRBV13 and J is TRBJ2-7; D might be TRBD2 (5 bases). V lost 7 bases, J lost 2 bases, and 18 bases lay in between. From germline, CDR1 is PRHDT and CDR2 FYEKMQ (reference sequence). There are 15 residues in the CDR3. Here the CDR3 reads CASTQRVVGAYEQYF. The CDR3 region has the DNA TGTGCCAGCACCCAAAGGGTCGTCGGGGCCTACGAGCAGTACTTC.

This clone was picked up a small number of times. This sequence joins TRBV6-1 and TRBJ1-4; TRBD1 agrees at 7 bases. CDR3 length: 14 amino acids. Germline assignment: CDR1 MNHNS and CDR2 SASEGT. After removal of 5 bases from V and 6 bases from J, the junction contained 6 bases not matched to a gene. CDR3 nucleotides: TGTGCCAGCAGTCTACGGGACAGCGATGAAAAACTGTTTTTT. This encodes CASSLRDSDEKLFF.

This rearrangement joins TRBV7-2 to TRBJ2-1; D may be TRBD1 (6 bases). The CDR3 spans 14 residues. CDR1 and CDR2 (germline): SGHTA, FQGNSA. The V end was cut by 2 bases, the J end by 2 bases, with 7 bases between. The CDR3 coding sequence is TGTGCCAGCAGCTTAACAGGGACCTACAATGAGCAGTTCTTC. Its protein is CASSLTGTYNEQFF.

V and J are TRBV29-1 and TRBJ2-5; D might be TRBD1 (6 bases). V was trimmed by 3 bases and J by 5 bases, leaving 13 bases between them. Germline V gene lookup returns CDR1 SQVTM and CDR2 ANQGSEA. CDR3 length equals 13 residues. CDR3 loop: CSVDLSQGETQYF. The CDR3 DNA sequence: TGCAGCGTTGACCTTTCGCAGGGGGAGACCCAGTACTTC.

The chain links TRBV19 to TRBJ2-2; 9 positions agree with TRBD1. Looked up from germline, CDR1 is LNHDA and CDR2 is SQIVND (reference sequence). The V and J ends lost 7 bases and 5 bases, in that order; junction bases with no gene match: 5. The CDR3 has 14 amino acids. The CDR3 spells CASNRDRVTGELFF. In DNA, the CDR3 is TGTGCCAGTAACCGGGACAGGGTAACCGGGGAGCTGTTTTTT.

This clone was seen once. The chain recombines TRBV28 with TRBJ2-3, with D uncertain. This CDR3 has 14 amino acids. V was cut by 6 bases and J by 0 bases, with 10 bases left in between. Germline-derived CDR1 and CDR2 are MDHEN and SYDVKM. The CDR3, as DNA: TGTGCCAGCAGGGCCAGTTCTAGCACAGATACGCAGTATTTT. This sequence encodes CASRASSSTDTQYF.

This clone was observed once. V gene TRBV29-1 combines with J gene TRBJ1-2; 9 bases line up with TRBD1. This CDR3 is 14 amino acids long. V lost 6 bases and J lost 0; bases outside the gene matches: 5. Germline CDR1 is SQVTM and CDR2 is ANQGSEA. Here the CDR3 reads CSVPDRGANYGYTF. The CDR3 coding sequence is TGCAGCGTGCCAGACAGGGGGGCTAACTATGGCTACACCTTC.

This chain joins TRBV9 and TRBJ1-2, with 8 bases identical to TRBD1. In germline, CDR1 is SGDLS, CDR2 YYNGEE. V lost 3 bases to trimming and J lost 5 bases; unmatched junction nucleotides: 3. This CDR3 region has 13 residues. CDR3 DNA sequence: TGTGCCAGCAGCGAGGGACAGGATTATGGCTACACCTTC. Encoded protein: CASSEGQDYGYTF.

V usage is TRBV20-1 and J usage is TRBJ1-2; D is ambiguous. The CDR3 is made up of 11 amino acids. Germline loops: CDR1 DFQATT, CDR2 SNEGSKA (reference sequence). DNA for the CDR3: TGCACCCCTGGAATAGCGGATGGCTACACCTTC. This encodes CTPGIADGYTF.

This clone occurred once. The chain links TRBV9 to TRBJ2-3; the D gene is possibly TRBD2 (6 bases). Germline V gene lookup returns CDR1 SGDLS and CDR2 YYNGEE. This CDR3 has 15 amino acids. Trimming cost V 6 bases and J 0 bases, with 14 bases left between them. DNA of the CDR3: TGTGCCAGCACCGCGGACGGGACTAGCACAGATACGCAGTATTTT. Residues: CASTADGTSTDTQYF.

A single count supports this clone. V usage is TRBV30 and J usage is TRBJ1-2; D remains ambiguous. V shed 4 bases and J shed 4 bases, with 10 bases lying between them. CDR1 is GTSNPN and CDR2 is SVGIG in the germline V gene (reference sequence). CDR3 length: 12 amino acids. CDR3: CAWKRVAYGYTF. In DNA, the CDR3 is TGTGCCTGGAAACGGGTGGCCTATGGCTACACCTTC. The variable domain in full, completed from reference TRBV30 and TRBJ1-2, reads SQTIHQWPATLVQPVGSPLSLECTVEGTSNPNLYWYRQAAGRGLQLLFYSVGIGQISSEVPQNLSASRPQDRQFILSSKKLLLSDSGFYLCAWKRVAYGYTFGSGTRLTVV.

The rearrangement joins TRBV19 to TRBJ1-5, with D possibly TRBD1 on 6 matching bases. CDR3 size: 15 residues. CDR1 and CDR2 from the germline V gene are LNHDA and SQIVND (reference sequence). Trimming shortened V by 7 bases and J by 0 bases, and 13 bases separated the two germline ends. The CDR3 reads CASKRGQFSNQPQHF. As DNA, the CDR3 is TGTGCCAGTAAGAGGGGACAATTTAGCAATCAGCCCCAGCATTTT.

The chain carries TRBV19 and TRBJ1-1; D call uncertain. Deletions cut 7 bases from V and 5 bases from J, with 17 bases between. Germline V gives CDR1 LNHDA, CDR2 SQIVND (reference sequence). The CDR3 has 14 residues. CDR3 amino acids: CASTQMGRGTEAFF. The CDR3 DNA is TGTGCCAGTACCCAAATGGGCCGTGGGACTGAAGCTTTCTTT.

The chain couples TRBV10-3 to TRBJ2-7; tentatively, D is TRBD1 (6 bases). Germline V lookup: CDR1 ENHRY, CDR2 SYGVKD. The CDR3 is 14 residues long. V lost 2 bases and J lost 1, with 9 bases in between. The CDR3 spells CAISEPGQSYEQYF. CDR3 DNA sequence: TGTGCCATCAGTGAGCCAGGACAGTCCTACGAGCAGTACTTC.

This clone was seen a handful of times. The chain's CDR3 is CASSSQGRGTEAFF. CDR3 coding DNA: TGTGCCAGTAGTTCGCAGGGCAGGGGCACTGAAGCTTTCTTT. This chain uses TRBV19 with TRBJ1-1; weak D call: TRBD1 (6 bases). V gave up 5 bases and J gave up 4 bases, with 14 bases separating them. CDR1 and CDR2 from the germline V gene are LNHDA and SQIVND (reference sequence). This CDR3 region has 14 residues.